This T cell receptor (beta chain) was retrieved from a study of T cell repertoires in cytomegalovirus infection. Notes on the study in general: In two of eight donors, the top clonotype was HLA-C-restricted CMV-specific. Cumulative public TCR beta family frequency identified CMV carriers with the relevant HLA.

TCRdb reanalysed the reads using MiXCR and keeps one entry per CDR3 protein. The table includes approximately 160,000 distinct CDR3 sequences, over 15% detected once. The CDR3 is 13 amino acids. Germline CDR1 is MRHNA and CDR2 is SNTAGT. Trimming removed 3 bases at V and 3 bases at J, with 7 bases between. Concerning this clonotype itself: The antigen is unknown.

Sequencing used CD8+ T cells from PBMCs. The V call is TRBV6-4, the J call TRBJ2-3; maybe TRBD1 (5 bases). The TCR comes from a human donor in good health (CMV status not recorded). Some clones in this sample may be carry-over from other donors' samples. CDR3 residues: CASSETVTDTQYF. The CDR3 DNA reads as TGTGCCAGCAGTGAGACAGTGACAGATACGCAGTATTTT.